This TCR beta chain was documented in a study of cytomegalovirus exposure and HLA in healthy donors. Across the study: T cells numbering some 170 million yielded approximately 120 million unique TCR beta sequences in an earlier analysis.

As concerns this clone: What it binds is unknown.

Every donor was a healthy person donating bone marrow. V trimming: 3 bases; J trimming: 7 bases; junction bases outside the gene matches: 8. Germline lookup yields CDR1 MRHNA and CDR2 SNTAGT. The CDR3 is 16 residues long. The PCR used 60 Vbeta and 13 Jbeta primers. Assay used: immunoSEQ multiplex PCR; TCRdb lists only in-frame clones, some missing. The sample includes approximately 190,000 clones, 65% to 85% of them seen just once. Study results and caveats: Association of some 18,000 TCR beta sequences with HLA alleles was found at 0.05 false discovery rate in a later analysis.

V gene TRBV6-4 combines with J gene TRBJ2-2; 10 bases align to TRBD1. The origin of this receptor is a man aged 50 to 60 in good health and CMV-seronegative. The sequenced sample was PBMCs. The DNA of the CDR3 is TGTGCCAGCAGTGAACTCTACGGGACAGGGGTCGGGGAGCTGTTTTTT. Protein sequence: CASSELYGTGVGELFF.